The rows below give T cell receptor beta chains drawn from one sample of a study of T cells in localized non-small cell lung cancer. Profiling relied on immunoSEQ multiplex PCR, and the TCRdb table lists in-frame clones only, not all of them. This table holds fewer than 100,000 clones, about 84% found once. The specimen comprised peripheral blood, sampled before any cancer treatment. Receptors originate from a female donor over 55 with stage I lung adenocarcinoma. The CDR3 runs from the conserved cysteine through the conserved F or W. D genes are given only for firm matches. Size is stated for part of the rows, as once, few or many counts, or as a class when the clone is expanded.

few	TRBV2	.	TRBJ1-5	CASRIGGPGGQPQHF	TGTGCCAGCAGGATTGGCGGCCCCGGTGGTCAGCCCCAGCATTTT
.	TRBV19	TRBD1	TRBJ1-1	CASSIDRGNTEAFF	TGTGCCAGTAGTATTGACAGGGGAAACACTGAAGCTTTCTTT
.	TRBV5-6	.	TRBJ2-5	CASSLEVGGLQETQYF	TGTGCCAGCAGCTTGGAGGTGGGGGGGCTACAAGAGACCCAGTACTTC
.	TRBV6-5	.	TRBJ2-5	CASSYGETQYF	TGTGCCAGCAGTTACGGGGAGACCCAGTACTTC
.	TRBV5-1	TRBD1	TRBJ1-1	CASSLGRGERTEAFF	TGCGCCAGCAGCTTGGGCAGGGGGGAGCGAACTGAAGCTTTCTTT
.	TRBV9	TRBD1	TRBJ1-4	CASSAQGATNEKLFF	TGTGCCAGCAGCGCTCAGGGGGCAACTAATGAAAAACTGTTTTTT
once	TRBV7-4	TRBD1	TRBJ1-2	CASSLALREAGTGARPFNWGYTF	TGTGCCAGCAGCTTAGCGCTAAGGGAGGCGGGTACAGGGGCTAGGCCCTTTAACTGGGGCTACACCTTC
.	TRBV14	.	TRBJ2-6	CASSLLGSGANVLTF	TGTGCCAGCAGCTTACTTGGCTCTGGGGCCAACGTCCTGACTTTC
.	TRBV19	TRBD1	TRBJ2-2	CASSPDRAFTGELFF	TGTGCCAGTAGTCCCGACAGGGCGTTTACCGGGGAGCTGTTTTTT
.	TRBV7-2	.	TRBJ2-1	CASSLGRGQLSYNEQFF	TGTGCCAGCAGCTTAGGGAGGGGACAGCTCTCCTACAATGAGCAGTTCTTC
.	TRBV29-1	.	TRBJ2-1	CSAGRGANEQFF	TGCAGCGCCGGACGCGGCGCCAATGAGCAGTTCTTC
.	TRBV7-9	TRBD1	TRBJ2-5	CASSSPGQGETQYF	TGTGCCAGCAGCTCCCCTGGACAGGGGGAGACCCAGTACTTC
.	TRBV27	TRBD1	TRBJ2-7	CASSLSQLDEVAGGNEQYF	TGTGCCAGCAGTTTATCGCAACTGGACGAAGTGGCAGGGGGCAACGAGCAGTACTTC
.	TRBV28	.	TRBJ1-5	CASSSGVGFSQPQHF	TGTGCCAGCAGTAGCGGTGTGGGCTTCAGCCAGCCCCAGCATTTT
.	TRBV7-3	.	TRBJ1-6	CASRPEDGYNSPLHF	TGTGCCAGCAGGCCCGAGGACGGCTATAATTCACCCCTCCACTTT
.	TRBV6-6	TRBD1	TRBJ2-1	CASRNPGQGLEEFF	TGTGCCAGCAGGAATCCGGGACAGGGTCTCGAGGAGTTCTTC
.	TRBV4-2	.	TRBJ2-3	CASGRTGSTDTQYF	TGTGCCAGCGGACGGACGGGAAGCACAGATACGCAGTATTTT
few	TRBV6-6	.	TRBJ1-1	CASSYSTYTEAFF	TGTGCCAGCAGTTACTCTACGTACACTGAAGCTTTCTTT
.	TRBV16	.	TRBJ2-7	CASSQSDRLGEQYF	TGTGCCAGCAGCCAATCTGACCGATTGGGGGAGCAGTACTTC
.	TRBV7-2	.	TRBJ1-1	CASSPRGRMGQRRYTEAFF	TGTGCCAGCAGTCCGCGGGGACGGATGGGGCAGAGGCGATACACTGAAGCTTTCTTT
.	TRBV4-3	.	TRBJ2-1	CASSQDYFSYNEQFF	TGCGCCAGCAGCCAAGATTACTTCTCCTACAATGAGCAGTTCTTC
.	TRBV5-1	TRBD1	TRBJ1-4	CASSEGAGGYEKLFF	TGCGCCAGCAGCGAGGGCGCAGGGGGATATGAAAAACTGTTTTTT
.	TRBV4-2	.	TRBJ2-2	CASSQDSGGRNTGELFF	TGTGCCAGCAGCCAAGATTCAGGGGGGAGAAACACCGGGGAGCTGTTTTTT
.	TRBV4-1	.	TRBJ1-1	CASSQLDKNTEAFF	TGCGCCAGCAGCCAACTGGACAAGAACACTGAAGCTTTCTTT
.	TRBV30	TRBD1	TRBJ2-7	CAWSPNRGHEQYF	TGTGCCTGGAGTCCTAACAGGGGACACGAGCAGTACTTC
.	TRBV5-1	TRBD2	TRBJ2-7	CASSQRGSYEQYF	TGCGCCAGCAGTCAGCGGGGGTCCTACGAGCAGTACTTC
.	TRBV28	.	TRBJ1-5	CASSLSLAGNQPQHF	TGTGCCAGCAGTTTGTCACTGGCAGGAAATCAGCCCCAGCATTTT
.	TRBV15	.	TRBJ1-2	CATSREDRYYGYTF	TGTGCCACCAGCAGAGAAGACAGATACTATGGCTACACCTTC
.	TRBV6-6	TRBD1	TRBJ1-6	CASTQRTGPNSPLHF	TGTGCCAGCACTCAAAGGACAGGGCCGAATTCACCCCTCCACTTT
.	TRBV6-5	.	TRBJ2-7	CASSYDNRMYEQYF	TGTGCCAGCAGTTACGATAACCGAATGTACGAGCAGTACTTC
few	TRBV5-1	.	TRBJ1-2	CASSLPPHRYLDYGYTF	TGCGCCAGCAGCCTACCCCCTCACAGGTATCTGGACTATGGCTACACCTTC
.	TRBV6-5	.	TRBJ2-7	CASSYSTPLFPNEQYF	TGTGCCAGCAGTTATTCGACTCCTTTGTTCCCCAACGAGCAGTACTTC
.	TRBV7-3	TRBD1	TRBJ2-1	CASSLQGQGAVEQFF	TGTGCCAGCAGCCTACAGGGACAGGGGGCGGTTGAGCAGTTCTTC
.	TRBV28	.	TRBJ2-1	CASSLMRAGEQFF	TGTGCCAGCAGTTTAATGCGCGCTGGGGAGCAGTTCTTC
.	TRBV6-5	TRBD1	TRBJ2-5	CASSYSTGLQETQYF	TGTGCCAGCAGTTACTCGACAGGGCTCCAAGAGACCCAGTACTTC
.	TRBV10-3	.	TRBJ2-7	CAISESSYEQYF	TGTGCCATCAGTGAGTCGAGCTACGAGCAGTACTTC
.	TRBV19	.	TRBJ1-5	CASSTRVTNQPQHF	TGTGCCAGTAGTACAAGGGTAACCAATCAGCCCCAGCATTTT
.	TRBV29-1	TRBD1	TRBJ1-4	CSATRQGFNEKLFF	TGCAGCGCCACCCGACAGGGGTTTAATGAAAAACTGTTTTTT
.	TRBV7-3	TRBD1	TRBJ2-2	CASSPGPTGTGNTGELFF	TGTGCCAGCAGCCCGGGTCCGACCGGGACAGGGAACACCGGGGAGCTGTTTTTT
.	TRBV7-9	.	TRBJ1-3	CASSLISGNTIYF	TGTGCCAGCAGCTTGATCTCTGGAAACACCATATATTTT